A single sample is the source of the 18 T cell receptor beta chains below, sequenced in a study of early T cells in non-severe SARS-CoV-2 infection. Each CDR3 protein is one row after TCRdb ran MiXCR on the 5' RACE reads. The sample gives 45,000 to 55,000 distinct CDR3 sequences, approximately 7.6% of which show up once; approximately 5% is in the top ten. The sample taken for sequencing was whole blood. The source is an adult who was a healthcare worker with PCR-confirmed SARS-CoV-2 infection or an uninfected control (not recorded which).

At least ten counts were recorded for this clonotype. The chain is built from TRBV20-1 and TRBJ1-2, with D uncertain. Germline CDR1 and CDR2: DFQATT and SNEGSKA (reference sequence). Trimming left V 6 bases short and J 5 bases short, with 4 bases between. The CDR3 runs 9 residues. CDR3 residues: CSAWYGYTF. The CDR3 nucleotides are TGCAGTGCATGGTATGGCTACACCTTC.

This clonotype was seen at least ten times. The chain carries TRBV28 and TRBJ2-4; the D gene could be TRBD1 or TRBD2 (6 bases each). CDR1 and CDR2 from the germline V gene are MDHEN and SYDVKM. The V and J ends lost 8 bases and 7 bases respectively, with 12 bases between them. The CDR3 spans 12 residues. The CDR3 sequence: CASGGGPNIQYF. The CDR3, as DNA: TGTGCCAGCGGAGGGGGGCCCAACATTCAGTACTTC.

This clonotype came up a few times. The chain combines TRBV28 with TRBJ2-7; D remains ambiguous. Between the trimmed V and J ends, which lost 2 bases and 0 bases, there was a span of 11 bases. The germline V gene encodes CDR1 MDHEN and CDR2 SYDVKM. This CDR3 is 15 amino acids long. The CDR3 nucleotides are TGTGCCAGCAGTTTACGAGGACCCCTCTCCTACGAGCAGTACTTC. Translating it yields CASSLRGPLSYEQYF.

This clonotype was seen many times. The genes are TRBV20-1 and TRBJ1-5; D uncertain. This CDR3 region has 10 residues. The V and J ends lost 6 bases and 11 bases respectively, with 11 bases between them. In germline, CDR1 is DFQATT, CDR2 SNEGSKA (reference sequence). DNA for the CDR3: TGCAGTGCCCAAACCGGGACCCAGCATTTT. It yields the protein CSAQTGTQHF.

This clonotype was detected only a few times. The chain couples TRBV5-4 to TRBJ2-1; maybe TRBD2 (7 bases). Germline assignment: CDR1 SGHNT and CDR2 YYREEE (reference sequence). There are 16 residues in the CDR3. V lost 2 bases and J 5 bases, leaving 17 bases between the germline ends. CDR3: CASSFEGGLTHNEQFF. The CDR3 DNA is TGTGCCAGCAGCTTCGAGGGGGGGCTGACTCACAATGAGCAGTTCTTC.

This clonotype was counted at least ten times. V and J are TRBV5-1 and TRBJ2-5; D perhaps matches TRBD2 (6 bases). With 0 bases removed from V and 4 bases from J, the gap between germline ends came to 10 bases. Germline V gene data show CDR1 as SGHRS and CDR2 as YFSETQ. The CDR3 runs to 14 residues. CDR3 DNA sequence: TGCGCCAGCAGCTTGGGACTAGACTTAGAGACCCAGTACTTC. Residues: CASSLGLDLETQYF.

This clonotype came up many times. The genes are TRBV28 and TRBJ1-2, with TRBD1 as a possible D gene (6 bases). The germline V gene has CDR1 MDHEN and CDR2 SYDVKM. Between the trimmed V and J ends, which lost 5 bases and 4 bases, there was a span of 11 bases. The CDR3 is made up of 13 amino acids. The CDR3 sequence is CASSPPDSYGYTF. The CDR3 DNA sequence: TGTGCCAGCAGTCCACCGGACAGCTATGGCTACACCTTC.

In its sample, this clonotype was seen many times. The chain employs TRBV20-1 and TRBJ2-1; 7 positions match TRBD2. V trimming: 4 bases; J trimming: 5 bases; junction bases outside the gene matches: 11. The CDR3 is made up of 15 amino acids. Germline loops: CDR1 DFQATT, CDR2 SNEGSKA (reference sequence). The CDR3 region is CSAIRLSRGDNEQFF. The CDR3 region has the DNA TGCAGTGCTATCCGCTTGTCCCGGGGGGACAATGAGCAGTTCTTC.

Regarding this clonotype: Since a much larger clone is just one base distant, this may be a read error. The rearrangement links TRBV18 to TRBJ1-1; D is uncertain. There are 12 residues in the CDR3. Germline V CDR1 and CDR2: KGHSH, LQKENI. The V gene lost 6 bases and the J gene lost 0 bases, with 5 bases spanning the gap. CDR3 coding DNA: TGTGCCAGCTCGGCGATGAACACTGAAGCTTTCTTT. Translated, it gives CASSAMNTEAFF.

There are many counts of this clonotype. The chain employs TRBV20-1 and TRBJ1-6; TRBD1 matches at 7 bases. CDR3 length equals 13 residues. CDR1 is DFQATT and CDR2 is SNEGSKA in the germline V gene (reference sequence). The V segment lost 4 bases and the J segment 4 bases; nucleotides outside the gene matches: 1. The CDR3 loop is CSAMGQYNSPLHF. The CDR3 nucleotides read TGCAGTGCTATGGGACAGTATAATTCACCCCTCCACTTT.

This clonotype was observed at least ten times. The chain is built from TRBV28 and TRBJ1-4; possibly TRBD1 for D (5 bases). Germline V gene data show CDR1 as MDHEN and CDR2 as SYDVKM. This CDR3 region has 13 residues. The V end lost 5 bases, the J end lost 2 bases, and 6 bases lay between the germline ends. The CDR3 region is CASSRDTNEKLFF. CDR3 nucleotides: TGTGCCAGCAGTAGGGACACTAATGAAAAACTGTTTTTT.

This clonotype was counted ten times or more. This rearrangement joins TRBV28 to TRBJ2-7, with D perhaps matching TRBD2 (5 bases). Trimming removed 7 bases from V and 1 base from J, with 14 bases in between. From germline, CDR1 is MDHEN and CDR2 SYDVKM. CDR3 length: 14 residues. In DNA form, the CDR3 reads TGTGCCAGCACCGGGGTAATGAGGTCCTACGAGCAGTACTTC. Amino acids: CASTGVMRSYEQYF.

This clonotype has ten or more counts. The chain joins TRBV28 to TRBJ2-3; 10 nucleotides line up with TRBD2. The V segment lost 2 bases and the J segment 3 bases; nucleotides outside the gene matches: 11. The germline CDR1 and CDR2 sequences are MDHEN and SYDVKM. The CDR3 length is 18 residues. The CDR3 loop is CASSLTSKAGGPTDTQYF. CDR3 nucleotides: TGTGCCAGCAGTTTAACCAGTAAAGCGGGGGGGCCGACAGATACGCAGTATTTT.

This clonotype occurred many times. The chain joins TRBV27 to TRBJ2-3, with D perhaps TRBD1 (6 bases). This CDR3 is 15 amino acids long. V was pared by 4 bases and J by 2 bases, with 13 bases between. Germline CDR1 MNHEY, CDR2 SMNVEV (reference sequence). CDR3 amino acids: CASSSTGWVTDTQYF. CDR3 in DNA: TGTGCCAGCAGTTCTACAGGGTGGGTCACAGATACGCAGTATTTT.

The chain is built from TRBV20-1 and TRBJ1-2, with a possible D match to TRBD1 (6 bases). CDR3 length: 15 amino acids. Germline values: CDR1 DFQATT, CDR2 SNEGSKA (reference sequence). The ends were cut back, 6 bases at V and 5 bases at J, with 22 bases in the middle. CDR3 coding DNA: TGCAGTGCGCAGACAGGACCCTTTCGACTTTATGGCTACACCTTC. It yields the protein CSAQTGPFRLYGYTF.

The chain joins TRBV19 to TRBJ2-7; 11 nucleotides align to TRBD1. The V segment lost 11 bases and the J segment 4 bases; nucleotides outside the gene matches: 7. Germline V gives CDR1 LNHDA, CDR2 SQIVND (reference sequence). CDR3 length: 13 residues. The CDR3 region is CAVGTGGIYEQYF. For the CDR3, the DNA is TGTGCCGTCGGGACAGGGGGTATTTACGAGCAGTACTTC.

The CDR3 region is CASSLGGQGYEQYF. The CDR3 DNA reads TGTGCCAGCAGCTTAGGGGGACAGGGTTACGAGCAGTACTTC. V and J are TRBV7-9 and TRBJ2-7, with 9 bases fitting TRBD1. The germline V gene encodes CDR1 SEHNR and CDR2 FQNEAQ (reference sequence). This CDR3 region has 14 residues. V gave up 1 base and J gave up 4 bases; unmatched junction bases: 2.

By share, this clonotype counts as medium-sized. The rearrangement joins TRBV7-2 to TRBJ1-1, with 7 bases fitting TRBD1. The V gene's germline CDR1 is SGHTA and CDR2 FQGNSA. With V trimmed by 2 bases and J by 4 bases, 4 bases remained unmatched. The CDR3 is made up of 14 amino acids. The CDR3 DNA is TGTGCCAGCAGCTTATTAGGGGGCCTCACTGAAGCTTTCTTT. Its translation is CASSLLGGLTEAFF.